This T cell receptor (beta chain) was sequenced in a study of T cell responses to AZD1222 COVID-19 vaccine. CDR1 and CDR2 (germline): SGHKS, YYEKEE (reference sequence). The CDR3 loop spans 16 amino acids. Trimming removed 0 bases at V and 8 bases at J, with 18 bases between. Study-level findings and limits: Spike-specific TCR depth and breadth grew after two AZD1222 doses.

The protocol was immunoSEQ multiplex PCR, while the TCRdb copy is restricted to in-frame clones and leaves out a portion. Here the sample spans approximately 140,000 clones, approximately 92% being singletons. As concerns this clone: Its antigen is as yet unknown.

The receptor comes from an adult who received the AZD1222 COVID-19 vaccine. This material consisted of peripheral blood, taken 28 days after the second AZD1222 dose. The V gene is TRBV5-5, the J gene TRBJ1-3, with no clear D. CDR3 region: CASSLGLYNAADTIYF. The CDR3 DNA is TGTGCCAGCAGCTTGGGCCTCTACAACGCCGCGGACACCATATATTTT.